This T cell receptor (beta chain) was recovered during a study of regulatory T cells in long-lasting Graves disease. This CDR3 has 14 residues. V lost 1 base and J lost 6, with 13 bases in between. The germline V gene encodes CDR1 SGHTA and CDR2 FQGTGA. Both iRepertoire HTBI primers and Arm-PCR of CDR3 regions were used to build the TCR beta libraries. TCRdb re-called the multiplex PCR reads through MiXCR, storing one row per CDR3 protein. The sample records a few hundred thousand distinct CDR3 sequences, over 15% being singletons. This clonotype showed up many times. The time point was: newly diagnosed GD, antithyroid drugs for less than 3 months. Isolated PBMC RNA provided the starting material for the TCR library. Another study also made use of these data, one on T cells in Graves' hyperthyroidism and ophthalmopathy. That paper notes: Using the HTBI primer set, a first-round RT-PCR was run on the TCR CDR3.

This clonotype was sampled from a man aged 35 to 55 with Graves disease. The chain is built from TRBV7-3 and TRBJ2-7; possible D gene TRBD2, 5 bases. The sequencing used peripheral blood mononuclear cells (PBMCs), collected at new diagnosis, from a patient treated with antithyroid drugs. The chain's CDR3 is CASSLNRASREQYF. In nucleotides, the CDR3 is TGTGCCAGCAGCTTAAATCGGGCTAGCCGCGAGCAGTACTTC.